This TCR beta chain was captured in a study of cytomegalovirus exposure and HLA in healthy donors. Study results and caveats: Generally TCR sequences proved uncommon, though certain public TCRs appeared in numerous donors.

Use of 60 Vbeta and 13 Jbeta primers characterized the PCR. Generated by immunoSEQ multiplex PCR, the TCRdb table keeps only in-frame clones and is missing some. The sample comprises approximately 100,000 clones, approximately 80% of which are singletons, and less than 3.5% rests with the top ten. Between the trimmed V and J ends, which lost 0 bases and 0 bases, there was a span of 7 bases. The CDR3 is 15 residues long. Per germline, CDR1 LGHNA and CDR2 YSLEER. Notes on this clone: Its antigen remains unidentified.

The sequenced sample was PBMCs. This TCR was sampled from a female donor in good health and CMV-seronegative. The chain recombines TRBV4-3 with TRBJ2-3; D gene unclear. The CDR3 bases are TGCGCCAGCAGCCAAGATTACAGTAGCACAGATACGCAGTATTTT. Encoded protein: CASSQDYSSTDTQYF.